A single sample is the source of the 2 T cell receptor beta chains below, sequenced in a study of cytomegalovirus exposure and HLA in healthy donors. The PCR made use of 60 Vbeta and 13 Jbeta primers. TCRdb keeps only in-frame clones here, not all; method: immunoSEQ multiplex PCR. The table has about 65,000 clones, roughly 77% seen once; the top ten hold around 4.2%. Material: PBMCs. These receptor sequences come from a young woman in good health and CMV-seronegative.

The V and J genes are TRBV6-5 and TRBJ1-1; 7 bases match TRBD1. The V gene end was trimmed by 6 bases and the J gene end by 0 bases; junction bases not matched to a gene: 7. Looked up from germline, CDR1 is MNHEY and CDR2 is SVGAGI. The CDR3 runs to 15 residues. The CDR3 protein is CASSRPGQLNTEAFF. CDR3 nucleotide sequence: TGTGCCAGCAGCCGCCCGGGACAGTTGAACACTGAAGCTTTCTTT.

This chain joins TRBV6-1 and TRBJ1-1; D gene uncertain. Germline CDR1 and CDR2: MNHNS and SASEGT. The CDR3 has 14 residues. Trimming pared 5 bases from V and 0 bases from J, leaving 10 bases between. The CDR3 spells CASSRTDLNTEAFF. The CDR3 nucleotides read TGTGCCAGCAGTAGAACTGATCTGAACACTGAAGCTTTCTTT.